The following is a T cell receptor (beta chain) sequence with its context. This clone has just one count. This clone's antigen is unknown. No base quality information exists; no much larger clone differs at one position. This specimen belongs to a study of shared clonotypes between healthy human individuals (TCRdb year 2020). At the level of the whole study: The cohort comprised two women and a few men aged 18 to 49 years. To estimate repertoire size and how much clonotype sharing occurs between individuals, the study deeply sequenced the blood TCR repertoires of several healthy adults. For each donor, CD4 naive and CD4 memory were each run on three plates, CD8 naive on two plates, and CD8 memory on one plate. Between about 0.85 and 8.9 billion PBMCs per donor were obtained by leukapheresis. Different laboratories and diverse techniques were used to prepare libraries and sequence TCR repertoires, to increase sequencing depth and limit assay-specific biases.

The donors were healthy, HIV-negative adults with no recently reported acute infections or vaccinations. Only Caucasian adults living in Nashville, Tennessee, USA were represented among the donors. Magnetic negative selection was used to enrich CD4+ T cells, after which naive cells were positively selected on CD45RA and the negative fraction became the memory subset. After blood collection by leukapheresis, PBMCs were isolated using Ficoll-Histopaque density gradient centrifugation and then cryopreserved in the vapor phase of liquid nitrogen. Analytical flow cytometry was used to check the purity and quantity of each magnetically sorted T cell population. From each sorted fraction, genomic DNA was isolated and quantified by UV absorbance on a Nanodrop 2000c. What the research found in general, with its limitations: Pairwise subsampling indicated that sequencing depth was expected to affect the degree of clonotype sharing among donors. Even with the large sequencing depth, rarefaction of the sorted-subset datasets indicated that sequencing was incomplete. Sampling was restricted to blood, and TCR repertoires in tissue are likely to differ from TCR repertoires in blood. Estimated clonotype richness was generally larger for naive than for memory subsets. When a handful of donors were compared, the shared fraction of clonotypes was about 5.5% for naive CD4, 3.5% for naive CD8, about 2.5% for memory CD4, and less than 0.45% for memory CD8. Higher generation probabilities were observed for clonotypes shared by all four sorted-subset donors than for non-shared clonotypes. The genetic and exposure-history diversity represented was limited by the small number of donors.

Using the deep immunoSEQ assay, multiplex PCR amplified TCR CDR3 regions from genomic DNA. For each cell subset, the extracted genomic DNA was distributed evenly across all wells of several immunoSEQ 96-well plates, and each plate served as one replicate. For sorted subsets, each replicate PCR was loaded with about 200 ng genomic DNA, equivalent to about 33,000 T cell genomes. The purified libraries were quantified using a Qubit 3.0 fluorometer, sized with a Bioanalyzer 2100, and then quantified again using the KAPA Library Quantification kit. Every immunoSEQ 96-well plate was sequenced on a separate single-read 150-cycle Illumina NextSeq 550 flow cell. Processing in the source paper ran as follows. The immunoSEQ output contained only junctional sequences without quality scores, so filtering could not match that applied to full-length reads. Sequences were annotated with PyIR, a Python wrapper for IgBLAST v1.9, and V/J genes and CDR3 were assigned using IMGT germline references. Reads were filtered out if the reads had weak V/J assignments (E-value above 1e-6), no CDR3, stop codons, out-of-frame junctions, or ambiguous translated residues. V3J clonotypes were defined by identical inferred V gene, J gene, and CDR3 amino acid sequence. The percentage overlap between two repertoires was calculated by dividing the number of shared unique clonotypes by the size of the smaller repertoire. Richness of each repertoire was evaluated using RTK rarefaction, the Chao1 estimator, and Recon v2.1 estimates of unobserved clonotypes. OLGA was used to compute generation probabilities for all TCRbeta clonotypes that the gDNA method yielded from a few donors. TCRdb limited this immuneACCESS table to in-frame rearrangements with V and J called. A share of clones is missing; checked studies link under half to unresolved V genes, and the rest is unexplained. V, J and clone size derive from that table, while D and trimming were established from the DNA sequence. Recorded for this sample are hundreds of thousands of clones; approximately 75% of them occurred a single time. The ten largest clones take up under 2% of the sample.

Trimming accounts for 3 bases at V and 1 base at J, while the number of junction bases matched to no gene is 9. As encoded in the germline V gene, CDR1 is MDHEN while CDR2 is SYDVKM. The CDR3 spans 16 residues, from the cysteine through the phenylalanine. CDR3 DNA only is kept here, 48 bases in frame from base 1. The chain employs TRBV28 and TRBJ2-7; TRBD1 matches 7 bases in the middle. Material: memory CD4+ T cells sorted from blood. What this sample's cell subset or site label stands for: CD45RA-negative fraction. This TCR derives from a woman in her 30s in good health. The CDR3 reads CASSLGQGVESYEQYF. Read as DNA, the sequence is TGTGCCAGCAGTTTGGGCCAGGGGGTTGAATCCTACGAGCAGTACTTC.